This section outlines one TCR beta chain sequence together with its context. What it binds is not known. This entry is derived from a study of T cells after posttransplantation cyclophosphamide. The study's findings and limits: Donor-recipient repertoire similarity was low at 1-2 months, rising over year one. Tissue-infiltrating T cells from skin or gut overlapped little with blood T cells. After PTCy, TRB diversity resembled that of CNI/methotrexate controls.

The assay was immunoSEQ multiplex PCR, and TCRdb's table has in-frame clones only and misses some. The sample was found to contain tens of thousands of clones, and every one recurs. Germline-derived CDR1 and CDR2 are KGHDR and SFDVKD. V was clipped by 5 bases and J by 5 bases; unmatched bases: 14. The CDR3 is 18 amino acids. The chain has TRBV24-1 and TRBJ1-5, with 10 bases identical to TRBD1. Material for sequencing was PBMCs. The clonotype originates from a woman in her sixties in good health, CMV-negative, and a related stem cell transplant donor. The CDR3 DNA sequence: TGTGCCACCAGTGTCCCAAACCCGGACAGGGGGGGAGATCAGCCCCAGCATTTT. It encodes CATSVPNPDRGGDQPQHF.